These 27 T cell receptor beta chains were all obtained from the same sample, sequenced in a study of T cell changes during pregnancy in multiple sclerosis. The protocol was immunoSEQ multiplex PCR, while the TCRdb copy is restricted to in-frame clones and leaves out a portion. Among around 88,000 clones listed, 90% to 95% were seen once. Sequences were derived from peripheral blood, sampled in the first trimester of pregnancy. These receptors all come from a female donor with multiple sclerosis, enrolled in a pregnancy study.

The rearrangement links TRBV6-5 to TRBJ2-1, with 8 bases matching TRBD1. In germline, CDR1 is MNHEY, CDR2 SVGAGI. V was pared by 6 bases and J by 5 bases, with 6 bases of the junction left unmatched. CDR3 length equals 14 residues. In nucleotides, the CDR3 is TGTGCCAGCAGCCCGCGGACAGGGCACAATGAGCAGTTCTTC. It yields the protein CASSPRTGHNEQFF.

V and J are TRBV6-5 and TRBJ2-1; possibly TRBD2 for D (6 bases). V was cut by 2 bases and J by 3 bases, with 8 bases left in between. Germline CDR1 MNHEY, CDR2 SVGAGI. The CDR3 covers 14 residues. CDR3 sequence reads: CASSYGGIYNEQFF. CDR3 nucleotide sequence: TGTGCCAGCAGTTACGGGGGGATCTACAATGAGCAGTTCTTC.

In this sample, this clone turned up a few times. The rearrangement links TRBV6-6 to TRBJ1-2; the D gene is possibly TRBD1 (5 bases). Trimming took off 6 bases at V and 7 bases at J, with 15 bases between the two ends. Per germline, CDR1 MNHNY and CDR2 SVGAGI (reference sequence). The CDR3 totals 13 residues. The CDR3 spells CASSTGLQSGYTF. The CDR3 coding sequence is TGTGCCAGCAGCACGGGACTGCAGAGTGGCTACACCTTC.

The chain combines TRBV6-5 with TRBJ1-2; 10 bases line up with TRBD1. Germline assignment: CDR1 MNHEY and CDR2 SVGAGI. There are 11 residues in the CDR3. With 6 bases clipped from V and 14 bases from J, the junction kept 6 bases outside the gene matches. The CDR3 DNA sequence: TGTGCCAGCAGACAAGGACAGGGGGAGACCTTC. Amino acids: CASRQGQGETF.

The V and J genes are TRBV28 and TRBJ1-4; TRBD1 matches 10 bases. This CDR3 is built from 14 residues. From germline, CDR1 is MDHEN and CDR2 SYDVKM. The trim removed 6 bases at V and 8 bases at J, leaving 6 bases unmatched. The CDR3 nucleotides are TGTGCCAGCAGAATGACAGGGGGCGACGAAAAACTGTTTTTT. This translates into CASRMTGGDEKLFF.

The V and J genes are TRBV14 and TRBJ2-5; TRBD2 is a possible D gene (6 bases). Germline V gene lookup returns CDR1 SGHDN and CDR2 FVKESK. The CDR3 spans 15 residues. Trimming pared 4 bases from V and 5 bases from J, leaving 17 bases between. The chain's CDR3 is CASSLWRGRAETQYF. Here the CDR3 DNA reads TGTGCCAGCAGCCTGTGGCGGGGCAGGGCGGAGACCCAGTACTTC.

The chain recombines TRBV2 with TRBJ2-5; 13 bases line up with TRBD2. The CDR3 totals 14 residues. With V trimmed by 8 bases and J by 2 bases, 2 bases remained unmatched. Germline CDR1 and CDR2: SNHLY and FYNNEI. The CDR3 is CASWGLAGQETQYF. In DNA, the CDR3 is TGTGCCAGCTGGGGACTAGCGGGACAAGAGACCCAGTACTTC.

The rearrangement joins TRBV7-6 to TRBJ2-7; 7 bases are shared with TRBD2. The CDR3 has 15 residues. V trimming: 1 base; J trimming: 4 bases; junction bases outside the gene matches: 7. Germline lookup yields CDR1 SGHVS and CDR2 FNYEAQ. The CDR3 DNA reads TGTGCCAGCAGCTTAGGAGCGGGGCCTCCTTACGAGCAGTACTTC. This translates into CASSLGAGPPYEQYF.

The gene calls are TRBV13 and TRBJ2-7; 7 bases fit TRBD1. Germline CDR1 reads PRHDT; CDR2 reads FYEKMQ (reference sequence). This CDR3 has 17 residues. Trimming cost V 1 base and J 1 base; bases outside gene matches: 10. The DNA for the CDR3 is TGTGCCAGCAGCTTAGAGCGTCGGGACAGCTCTTCCTACGAGCAGTACTTC. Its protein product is CASSLERRDSSSYEQYF.

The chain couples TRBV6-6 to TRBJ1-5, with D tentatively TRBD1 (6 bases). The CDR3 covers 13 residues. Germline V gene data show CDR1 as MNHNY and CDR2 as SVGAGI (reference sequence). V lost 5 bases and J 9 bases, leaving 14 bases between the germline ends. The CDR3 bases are TGTGCCAGCAGTCTCCCTGGGGGCAGGCCCCAGCATTTT. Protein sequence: CASSLPGGRPQHF.

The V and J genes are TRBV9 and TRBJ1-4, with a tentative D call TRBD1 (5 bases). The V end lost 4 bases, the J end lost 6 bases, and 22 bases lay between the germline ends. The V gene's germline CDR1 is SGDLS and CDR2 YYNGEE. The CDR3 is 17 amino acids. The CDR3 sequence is CASSSSGGPHLYEKLFF. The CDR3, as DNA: TGTGCCAGCAGCTCGAGCGGGGGTCCGCACCTCTATGAAAAACTGTTTTTT.

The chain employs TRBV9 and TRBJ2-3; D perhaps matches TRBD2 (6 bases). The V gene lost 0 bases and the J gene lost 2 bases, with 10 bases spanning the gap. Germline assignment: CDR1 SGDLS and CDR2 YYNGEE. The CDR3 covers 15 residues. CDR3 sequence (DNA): TGTGCCAGCAGCGTAGGACGGGGGAACACAGATACGCAGTATTTT. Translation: CASSVGRGNTDTQYF.

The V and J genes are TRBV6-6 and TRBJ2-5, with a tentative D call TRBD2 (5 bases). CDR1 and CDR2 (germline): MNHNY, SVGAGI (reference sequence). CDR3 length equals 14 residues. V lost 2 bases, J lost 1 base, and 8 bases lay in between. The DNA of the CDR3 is TGTGCCAGCAGTTACCGGACTCCCCAAGAGACCCAGTACTTC. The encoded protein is CASSYRTPQETQYF.

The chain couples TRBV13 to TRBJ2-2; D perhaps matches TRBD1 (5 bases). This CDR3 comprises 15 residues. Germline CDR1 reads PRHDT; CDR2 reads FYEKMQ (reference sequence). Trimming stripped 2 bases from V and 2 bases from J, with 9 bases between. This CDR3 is CASSLKGFNTGELFF. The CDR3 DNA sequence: TGTGCCAGCAGCTTAAAGGGGTTTAACACCGGGGAGCTGTTTTTT.

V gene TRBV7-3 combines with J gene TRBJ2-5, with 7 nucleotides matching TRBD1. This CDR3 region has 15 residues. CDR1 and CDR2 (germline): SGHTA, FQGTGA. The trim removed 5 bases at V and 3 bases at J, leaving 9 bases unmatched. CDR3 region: CASSLGTASKETQYF. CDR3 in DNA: TGTGCCAGCAGCCTCGGGACAGCCTCTAAAGAGACCCAGTACTTC.

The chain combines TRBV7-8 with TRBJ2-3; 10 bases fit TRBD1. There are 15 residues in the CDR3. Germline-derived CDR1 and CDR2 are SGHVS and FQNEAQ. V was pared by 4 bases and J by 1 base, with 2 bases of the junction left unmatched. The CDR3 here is CASSSDRGGTDTQYF. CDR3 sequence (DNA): TGTGCCAGCAGCTCGGACAGGGGGGGCACAGATACGCAGTATTTT.

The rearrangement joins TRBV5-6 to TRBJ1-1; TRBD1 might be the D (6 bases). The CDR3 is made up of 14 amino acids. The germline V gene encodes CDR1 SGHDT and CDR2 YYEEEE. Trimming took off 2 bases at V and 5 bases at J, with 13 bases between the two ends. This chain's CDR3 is CASSFGGPGTEAFF. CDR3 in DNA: TGTGCCAGCAGCTTCGGGGGGCCGGGGACTGAAGCTTTCTTT.

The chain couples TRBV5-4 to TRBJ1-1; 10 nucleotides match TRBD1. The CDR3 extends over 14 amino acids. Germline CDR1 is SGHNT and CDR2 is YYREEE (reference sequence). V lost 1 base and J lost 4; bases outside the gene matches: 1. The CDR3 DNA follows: TGTGCCAGCAGCTTGAGGGACAGGGGCACTGAAGCTTTCTTT. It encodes CASSLRDRGTEAFF.

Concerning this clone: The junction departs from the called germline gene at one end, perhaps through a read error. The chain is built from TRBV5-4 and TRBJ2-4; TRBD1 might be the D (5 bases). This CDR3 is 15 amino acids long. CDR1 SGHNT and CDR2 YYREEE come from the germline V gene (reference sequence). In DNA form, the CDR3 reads TGTGCCACCAGCTCCCTGGAAGGGGATCACGACATTCAGTACTTC. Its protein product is CATSSLEGDHDIQYF.

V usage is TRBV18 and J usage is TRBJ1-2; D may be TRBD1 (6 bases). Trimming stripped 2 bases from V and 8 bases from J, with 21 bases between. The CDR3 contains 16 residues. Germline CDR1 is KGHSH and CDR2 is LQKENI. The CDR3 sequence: CASSPYDGQYADGYTF. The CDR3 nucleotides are TGTGCCAGCTCACCATATGACGGACAGTACGCGGACGGCTACACCTTC. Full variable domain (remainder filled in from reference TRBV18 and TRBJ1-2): NAGVMQNPRHLVRRRGQEARLRCSPMKGHSHVYWYRQLPEEGLKFMVYLQKENIIDESGMPKERFSAEFPKEGPSILRIQQVVRGDSAAYFCASSPYDGQYADGYTFGSGTRLTVV.

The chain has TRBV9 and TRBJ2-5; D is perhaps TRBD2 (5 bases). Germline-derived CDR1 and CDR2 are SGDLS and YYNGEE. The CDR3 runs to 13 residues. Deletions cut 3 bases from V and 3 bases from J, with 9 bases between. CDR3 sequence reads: CASSGTRKETQYF. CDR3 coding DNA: TGTGCCAGCAGCGGCACTAGAAAAGAGACCCAGTACTTC.

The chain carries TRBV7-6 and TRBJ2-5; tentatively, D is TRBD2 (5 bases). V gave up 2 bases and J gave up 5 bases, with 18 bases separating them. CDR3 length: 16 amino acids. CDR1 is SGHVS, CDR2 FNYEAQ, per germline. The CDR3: CASSLSLGWPGETQYF. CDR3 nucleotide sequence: TGTGCCAGCAGCTTAAGTCTTGGGTGGCCGGGGGAGACCCAGTACTTC.

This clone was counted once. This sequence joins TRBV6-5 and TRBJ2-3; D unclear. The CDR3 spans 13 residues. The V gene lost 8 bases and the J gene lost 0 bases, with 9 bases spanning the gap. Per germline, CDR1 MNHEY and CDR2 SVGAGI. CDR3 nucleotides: TGTGCCAGCTTGGCGGCCAGCACAGATACGCAGTATTTT. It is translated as CASLAASTDTQYF.

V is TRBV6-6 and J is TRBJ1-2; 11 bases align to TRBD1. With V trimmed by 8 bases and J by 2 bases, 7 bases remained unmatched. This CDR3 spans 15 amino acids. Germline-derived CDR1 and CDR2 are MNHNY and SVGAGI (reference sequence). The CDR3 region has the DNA TGTGCCAGCGGTACCAGGACAGGGGGCAACTATGGCTACACCTTC. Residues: CASGTRTGGNYGYTF.

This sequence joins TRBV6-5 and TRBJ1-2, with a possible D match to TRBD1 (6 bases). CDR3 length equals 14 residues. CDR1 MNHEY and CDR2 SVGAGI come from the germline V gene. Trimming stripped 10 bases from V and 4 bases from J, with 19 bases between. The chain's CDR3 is CATSDLQGIYGYTF. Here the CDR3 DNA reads TGTGCCACCTCCGACTTACAGGGCATCTATGGCTACACCTTC.

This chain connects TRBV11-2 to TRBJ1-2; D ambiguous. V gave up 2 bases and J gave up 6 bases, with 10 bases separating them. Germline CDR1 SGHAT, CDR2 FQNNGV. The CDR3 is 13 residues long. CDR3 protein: CASSLYKSHGYTF. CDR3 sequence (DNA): TGTGCCAGCAGCTTATACAAGTCCCATGGCTACACCTTC. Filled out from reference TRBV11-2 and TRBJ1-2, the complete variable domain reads EAGVAQSPRYKIIEKRQSVAFWCNPISGHATLYWYQQILGQGPKLLIQFQNNGVVDDSQLPKDRFSAERLKGVDSTLKIQPAKLEDSAVYLCASSLYKSHGYTFGSGTRLTVV.

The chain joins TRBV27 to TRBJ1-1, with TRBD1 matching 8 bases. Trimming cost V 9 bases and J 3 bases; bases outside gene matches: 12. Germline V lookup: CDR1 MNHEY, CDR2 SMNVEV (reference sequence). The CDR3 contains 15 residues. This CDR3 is CASRRPAGGYTEAFF. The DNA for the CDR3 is TGTGCCAGTAGGCGGCCCGCAGGGGGCTACACTGAAGCTTTCTTT.